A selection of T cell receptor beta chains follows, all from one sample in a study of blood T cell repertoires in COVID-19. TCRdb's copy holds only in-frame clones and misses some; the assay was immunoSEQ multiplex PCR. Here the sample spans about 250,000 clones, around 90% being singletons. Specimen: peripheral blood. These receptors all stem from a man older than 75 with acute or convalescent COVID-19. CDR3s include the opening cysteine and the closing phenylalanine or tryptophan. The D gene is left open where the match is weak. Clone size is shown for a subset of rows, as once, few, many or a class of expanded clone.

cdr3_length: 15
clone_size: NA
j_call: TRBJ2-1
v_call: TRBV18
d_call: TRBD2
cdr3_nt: TGTGCCAGCTCATTGACTAGCGGGAGGTGGCATGAGCAGTTCTTC
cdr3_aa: CASSLTSGRWHEQFF

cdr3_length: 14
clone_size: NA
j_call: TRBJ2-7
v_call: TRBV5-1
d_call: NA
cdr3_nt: TGCGCCAGCGCGGGTCTAGCTTTATCCTACGAGCAGTACTTC
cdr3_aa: CASAGLALSYEQYF

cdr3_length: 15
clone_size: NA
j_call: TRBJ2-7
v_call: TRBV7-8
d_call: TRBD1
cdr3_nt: TGTGCCAGCAGCTTAGAGGGGACAGGGTTCTACGAGCAGTACTTC
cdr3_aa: CASSLEGTGFYEQYF

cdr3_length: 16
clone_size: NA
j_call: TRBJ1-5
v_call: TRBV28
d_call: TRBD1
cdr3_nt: TGTGCCAGCAGTTTGGGGAGGACAGGGGGGAATCAGCCCCAGCATTTT
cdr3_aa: CASSLGRTGGNQPQHF

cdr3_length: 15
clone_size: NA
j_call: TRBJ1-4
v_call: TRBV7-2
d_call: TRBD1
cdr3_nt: TGTGCCAGCAGCTCACAGGGGGCCGGTAATGAAAAACTGTTTTTT
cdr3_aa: CASSSQGAGNEKLFF

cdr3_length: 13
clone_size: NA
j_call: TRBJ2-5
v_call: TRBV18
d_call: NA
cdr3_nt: TGTGCCAGCTCATCTCTCCTTCAAGAGACCCAGTACTTC
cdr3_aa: CASSSLLQETQYF

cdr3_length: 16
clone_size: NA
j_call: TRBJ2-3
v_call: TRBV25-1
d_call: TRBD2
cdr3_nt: TGTGCCAGCTCAACCGGACTAGCTCTGAGCACAGATACGCAGTATTTT
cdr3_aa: CASSTGLALSTDTQYF

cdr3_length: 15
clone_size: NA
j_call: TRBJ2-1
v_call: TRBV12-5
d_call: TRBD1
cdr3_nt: TGTGCTAGTGGTTTCGGGGGACAGGGGGCCGATGAGCAGTTCTTC
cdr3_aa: CASGFGGQGADEQFF

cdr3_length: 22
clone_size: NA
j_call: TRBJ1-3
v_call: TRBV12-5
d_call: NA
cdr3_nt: TGTGCTAGTGGTCCGATACCTGGGGGGGCTGAAGATACCGGCGGGGAGGGAAACACCATATATTTT
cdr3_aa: CASGPIPGGAEDTGGEGNTIYF

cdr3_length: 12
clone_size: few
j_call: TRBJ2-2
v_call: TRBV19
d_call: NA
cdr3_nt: TGTGCCAGTAGTAACAGTGCCGGGGAGCTGTTTTTT
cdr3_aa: CASSNSAGELFF

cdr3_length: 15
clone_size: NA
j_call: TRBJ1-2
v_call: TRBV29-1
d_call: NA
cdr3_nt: TGCAGCGTTGTTCAGGGCCGCCCCAGAACGGATGGCTACACCTTC
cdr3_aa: CSVVQGRPRTDGYTF

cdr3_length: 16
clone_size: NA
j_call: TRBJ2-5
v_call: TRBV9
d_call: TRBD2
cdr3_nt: TGTGCCAGCAGCGCTTATCCAGGACTAGCGCAAGAGACCCAGTACTTC
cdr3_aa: CASSAYPGLAQETQYF

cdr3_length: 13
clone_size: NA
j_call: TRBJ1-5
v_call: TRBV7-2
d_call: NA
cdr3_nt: TGTGCCAGCAGCTTGGGGAGGCAGCAGCCCCAGCATTTT
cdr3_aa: CASSLGRQQPQHF

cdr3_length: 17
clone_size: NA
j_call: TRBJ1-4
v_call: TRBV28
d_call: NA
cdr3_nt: TGTGCCAGCAGTTCCGCATTGGGAGGGAGCCTAGGCGAAAAACTGTTTTTT
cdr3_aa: CASSSALGGSLGEKLFF

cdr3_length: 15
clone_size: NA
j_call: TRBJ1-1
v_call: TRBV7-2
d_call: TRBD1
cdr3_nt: TGTGCCAGCAGCTTAACAGGGGGCGCGGACACTGAAGCTTTCTTT
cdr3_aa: CASSLTGGADTEAFF

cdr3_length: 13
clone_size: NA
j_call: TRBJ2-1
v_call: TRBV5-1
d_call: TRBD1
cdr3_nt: TGCGCCAGCAGCTTAACAGGGGGCAATGAGCAGTTCTTC
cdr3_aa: CASSLTGGNEQFF

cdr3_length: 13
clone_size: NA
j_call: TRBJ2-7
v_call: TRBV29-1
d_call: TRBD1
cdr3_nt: TGCAGCGTCGCCAAGGACAGGTCCTCCGAGCAGTACTTC
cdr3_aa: CSVAKDRSSEQYF

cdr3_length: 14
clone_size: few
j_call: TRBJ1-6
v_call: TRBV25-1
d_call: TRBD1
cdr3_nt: TGTGCCAGCGGAGAACAGGGGAGAAATTCACCCCTCCACTTT
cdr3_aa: CASGEQGRNSPLHF